This TCR beta chain appears in the sequencing data of a study of Graves' ophthalmopathy and Graves' hyperthyroidism. RNA transcripts yielded amplified TCR beta CDR3 regions. An opening RT-PCR round employed HTBI primers and preceded a second-round multiplex PCR. MiXCR, applied by TCRdb to the multiplex PCR reads, yields one record per CDR3 protein. The repertoire has roughly 300,000 distinct CDR3 sequences, 17% of them found once; the top ten carry roughly an eighth. CDR1 and CDR2 (germline): SGHAT, FQNNGV. This CDR3 contains 19 residues. The J segment lost 4 bases and the V segment lost 2 bases, leaving 8 bases of the junction unmatched.

V gene TRBV11-2 combines with J gene TRBJ2-6, with 13 bases lining up with TRBD2. The sequence was collected from an adult man with Graves' ophthalmopathy. Sequenced sample: peripheral blood. The CDR3 DNA follows: TGTGCCAGCAGCTTACATGGACTAGCGGGAGTCTCCGGGGCCAACGTCCTGACTTTC. Amino acids: CASSLHGLAGVSGANVLTF.